The 24 T cell receptor beta chains reported below all come from one sample, sequenced in a study of T cells after yellow fever vaccination. TCRdb processed the 5' RACE reads anew with MiXCR; each CDR3 protein has one entry. The table includes roughly 160,000 distinct CDR3 sequences, roughly a tenth detected once. This specimen consisted of CD8+ T cells sorted from PBMCs, obtained 45 days after the yellow fever booster vaccination. These receptors all come from a young man who received the YFV17D yellow fever vaccine.

The chain joins TRBV6-2 or TRBV6-3 to TRBJ1-1; unclear D gene. Trimming removed 3 bases at V and 10 bases at J, with 12 bases between. The germline gives CDR1 MNHEY, CDR2 SVGEGT. The CDR3 consists of 12 residues. CDR3 region: CASSYPDPGAFF. For the CDR3, the DNA is TGTGCCAGCAGTTATCCAGACCCCGGAGCTTTCTTT.

This clonotype has more than one count but fewer than ten. This sequence joins TRBV4-2 and TRBJ2-1; 9 positions agree with TRBD2. After removal of 2 bases from V and 8 bases from J, the junction contained 10 bases not matched to a gene. Germline CDR1 and CDR2: LGHNA and YNFKEQ. The CDR3 is 16 residues long. The CDR3 DNA is TGTGCCAGCAGCCAATTCCTAGCGGGGTACGTGGATGAGCAGTTCTTC. As protein: CASSQFLAGYVDEQFF.

Ten or more counts support this clonotype. This chain links TRBV4-2 with TRBJ2-5; 7 bases fit TRBD2. The CDR3 consists of 16 residues. Germline loops: CDR1 LGHNA, CDR2 YNFKEQ. With V trimmed by 0 bases and J by 2 bases, 6 bases remained unmatched. CDR3 residues: CASSQDPGTIQETQYF. CDR3 DNA: TGTGCCAGCAGCCAAGATCCGGGGACTATACAAGAGACCCAGTACTTC.

This clonotype has ten or more counts. V usage is TRBV9 and J usage is TRBJ2-3, with a weak D call TRBD2 (5 bases). CDR3 length: 14 residues. Trimming cost V 0 bases and J 5 bases, with 10 bases left between them. The V gene's germline CDR1 is SGDLS and CDR2 YYNGEE. CDR3 in DNA: TGTGCCAGCAGCGTAGCTGGAGGAGGAGATACGCAGTATTTT. Its translation: CASSVAGGGDTQYF.

This clonotype was detected only a few times. V gene TRBV12-3 or TRBV12-4 combines with J gene TRBJ2-7; tentative D call: TRBD1 (6 bases). The V gene lost 8 bases and the J gene lost 6 bases, with 11 bases spanning the gap. The CDR3 is made up of 11 amino acids. CDR3 protein: CASSQGGEQYV. CDR3 nucleotide sequence: TGTGCCAGCTCCCAAGGGGGCGAGCAGTACGTC.

This chain links TRBV25-1 with TRBJ1-1; D not certain. CDR1 is MGHDK and CDR2 is SYGVNS in the germline V gene. Trimming took 3 bases from V and 5 from J, leaving 4 bases between them. The CDR3 sequence is 11 residues long. The CDR3 loop reads CASSDLTEAFF. DNA of the CDR3: TGTGCCAGCAGTGATTTAACTGAAGCTTTCTTT.

V is TRBV15 and J is TRBJ2-5; D remains ambiguous. The CDR3 contains 14 residues. CDR1 and CDR2 from the germline V gene are LNHNV and YYDKDF (reference sequence). The V end lost 0 bases, the J end lost 5 bases, and 10 bases lay between the germline ends. The DNA for the CDR3 is TGTGCCACCAGCAGAGATATGGGGTCGGAGACCCAGTACTTC. This gives the protein CATSRDMGSETQYF.

The CDR3 nucleotides are TGTGCCAGCAGCGCAGACCCCATTTTCTATGGCTACACCTTC. The encoded protein is CASSADPIFYGYTF. The chain recombines TRBV7-8 with TRBJ1-2; no reliable D call. V gave up 5 bases and J gave up 4 bases, with 14 bases separating them. Germline CDR1 is SGHVS and CDR2 is FQNEAQ. The CDR3 is 14 amino acids.

The sample holds a few counts of this clonotype. Sequence at one end of the junction differs from germline and may be a read error. The rearrangement uses TRBV29-1 and TRBJ2-3; D tentatively reads TRBD1 or TRBD2 (5 bases each). CDR3 size: 15 residues. Germline V gene lookup returns CDR1 SQVTM and CDR2 ANQGSEA. The CDR3 region is CSVPLVGENTYTQYF. In DNA, the CDR3 is TGCAGCGTCCCACTCGTGGGGGAGAACACATATACGCAGTATTTT.

This clonotype was recorded at least ten times. This CDR3 is CASSLAAGVSYNEQFF. The CDR3 DNA reads as TGTGCCAGCAGCTTAGCAGCGGGGGTTTCCTACAATGAGCAGTTCTTC. The chain couples TRBV7-2 to TRBJ2-1; 8 positions agree with TRBD2. This CDR3 is built from 16 residues. Germline lookup yields CDR1 SGHTA and CDR2 FQGNSA. The junction had 2 bases not matched to a gene; V was cut back by 0 bases and J by 1 base.

There are a few counts of this clonotype. CDR3 DNA sequence: TGTGCCAGCAGCAAAGGGAAAATCTACTACAATGAGCAGTTCTTC. Translated, it gives CASSKGKIYYNEQFF. This rearrangement joins TRBV21-1 to TRBJ2-1. TRBV21-1 is termed a pseudogene. This CDR3 spans 15 amino acids.

The J gene is TRBJ2-7, the V gene TRBV10-2; D is unclear. The germline CDR1 and CDR2 sequences are WSHSY and SAAADI. V lost 3 bases and J lost 4, with 7 bases in between. This CDR3 contains 12 residues. The CDR3 spells CASSDRVYEQYF. As DNA, the CDR3 is TGCGCCAGCAGTGACAGAGTTTACGAGCAGTACTTC.

A word on this clonotype: Relative to the germline gene, one junction end is altered; a read error may explain this. The J gene is TRBJ2-2, the V gene TRBV15, with 11 nucleotides matching TRBD2. The CDR3 totals 19 residues. Germline CDR1 and CDR2: LNHNV and YYDKDF (reference sequence). The CDR3 here is CATSRDVEVLASGGTGELF. Written as DNA, the CDR3 is TGTGCCACCAGCAGAGATGTAGAGGTGTTGGCTAGCGGGGGGACCGGGGAGCTGTTT.

The chain links TRBV20-1 to TRBJ2-7; 10 nucleotides align to TRBD2. The CDR3 sequence is 13 residues long. The V gene end was trimmed by 6 bases and the J gene end by 2 bases; junction bases not matched to a gene: 4. The V gene's germline CDR1 is DFQATT and CDR2 SNEGSKA (reference sequence). The CDR3 nucleotides are TGCAGTGCGAAACTAGCGGGGACCTACGAGCAGTACTTC. The encoded protein is CSAKLAGTYEQYF.

This chain uses TRBV29-1 with TRBJ2-1; D uncertain. Germline V gene lookup returns CDR1 SQVTM and CDR2 ANQGSEA. The CDR3 is made up of 11 amino acids. Trimming took 4 bases from V and 8 from J, leaving 9 bases between them. The CDR3 here is CSVVVGHEQFF. The DNA for the CDR3 is TGCAGCGTTGTTGTAGGTCATGAGCAGTTCTTC.

This sequence joins TRBV12-3 or TRBV12-4 and TRBJ1-1; D call uncertain. There are 16 residues in the CDR3. Trimming cost V 6 bases and J 4 bases, with 21 bases left between them. CDR3 sequence reads: CASSQMTSPAGTEAFF. As DNA, the CDR3 is TGTGCCAGCAGCCAAATGACTAGCCCGGCAGGCACTGAAGCTTTCTTT.

This clonotype was recorded a few times. This chain connects TRBV5-6 to TRBJ1-4, with TRBD1 identical over 7 bases. This CDR3 has 14 amino acids. Germline CDR1 reads SGHDT; CDR2 reads YYEEEE. V lost 4 bases and J lost 12; bases outside the gene matches: 12. The CDR3 nucleotides read TGTGCCAGCAGCCCCCCGAGGGGGCGCGAAGAACTGTTTTTT. It is translated as CASSPPRGREELFF. Combining the CDR3 with reference TRBV5-6 and TRBJ1-4 gives the whole variable domain DAGVTQSPTHLIKTRGQQVTLRCSPKSGHDTVSWYQQALGQGPQFIFQYYEEEERQRGNFPDRFSGHQFPNYSSELNVNALLLGDSALYLCASSPPRGREELFFGSGTQLSVL.

The V gene is TRBV5-6, the J gene TRBJ2-6; TRBD2 might be the D (5 bases). Looked up from germline, CDR1 is SGHDT and CDR2 is YYEEEE. V lost 4 bases, J lost 1 base, and 9 bases lay in between. The CDR3 is 15 residues long. The DNA for the CDR3 is TGTGCCAGCAGCCCCGCGGGTTCTGGGGCCAACGTCCTGACTTTC. Its translation: CASSPAGSGANVLTF. The entire variable domain, with the rest obtained from reference TRBV5-6 and TRBJ2-6, is as follows: DAGVTQSPTHLIKTRGQQVTLRCSPKSGHDTVSWYQQALGQGPQFIFQYYEEEERQRGNFPDRFSGHQFPNYSSELNVNALLLGDSALYLCASSPAGSGANVLTFGAGSRLTVL.

Ten or more counts support this clonotype. This chain joins TRBV27 and TRBJ1-2, with a weak D call TRBD1 (6 bases). V lost 8 bases, J lost 2 bases, and 15 bases lay in between. The CDR3 is 14 residues long. CDR1 and CDR2 (germline): MNHEY, SMNVEV (reference sequence). Written as DNA, the CDR3 is TGTGCCAGCTCTTCGACCGGACAGAACTATGGCTACACCTTC. Encoded protein: CASSSTGQNYGYTF.

This clonotype was recorded a few times. This chain connects TRBV29-1 to TRBJ1-5; D is unresolved. Trimming removed 4 bases from V and 7 bases from J, with 11 bases in between. The CDR3 loop spans 12 amino acids. The V gene's germline CDR1 is SQVTM and CDR2 ANQGSEA. CDR3 protein: CSVAGPQQPQHF. The DNA for the CDR3 is TGCAGCGTTGCGGGTCCTCAGCAGCCCCAGCATTTT.

The sample holds a few counts of this clonotype. This chain joins TRBV7-8 and TRBJ1-5; 12 bases line up with TRBD1. The CDR3 loop spans 19 amino acids. The germline V gene encodes CDR1 SGHVS and CDR2 FQNEAQ. The junction had 13 bases not matched to a gene; V was cut back by 4 bases and J by 3 bases. The CDR3 nucleotides read TGTGCCAGCAGCTCAAGTCCCGGGACAGGGGGCTATGACAATCAGCCCCAGCATTTT. Amino acids: CASSSSPGTGGYDNQPQHF.

The V call is TRBV4-3, the J call TRBJ2-3, with TRBD2 identical over 12 bases. Losses at the gene ends were 3 bases for V and 2 bases for J; bases not matched to a gene: 6. The CDR3 contains 17 residues. CDR1 and CDR2 from the germline V gene are LGHNA and YSLEER. The CDR3 DNA follows: TGCGCCAGCAGCCAGAGGACTAGCGGGGTGAACACAGATACGCAGTATTTT. It specifies CASSQRTSGVNTDTQYF.

This clonotype appeared a few times. The CDR3 loop reads CSARELAGLNEQFF. Written as DNA, the CDR3 is TGCAGTGCTAGAGAACTAGCGGGGCTCAATGAGCAGTTCTTC. This chain connects TRBV20-1 to TRBJ2-1; 10 positions agree with TRBD2. With V trimmed by 0 bases and J by 6 bases, 2 bases remained unmatched. The CDR3 contains 14 residues. The germline CDR1 and CDR2 sequences are DFQATT and SNEGSKA (reference sequence).

V usage is TRBV4-3 and J usage is TRBJ2-1; 12 bases agree with TRBD2. V lost 4 bases and J lost 4; bases outside the gene matches: 2. The V gene's germline CDR1 is LGHNA and CDR2 YSLEER. The CDR3 length is 15 residues. The CDR3 sequence is CASSPSGGAYNEQFF. As DNA, the CDR3 is TGCGCCAGCAGCCCTAGCGGGGGGGCTTACAATGAGCAGTTCTTC.